The clone carrying this TCR beta chain was seen repeatedly, ten times or more. The target antigen is unknown. The sample originates from a study of Graves' ophthalmopathy and Graves' hyperthyroidism. Findings of the study overall: A model built from 13 signatures distinguished ophthalmopathy from stable hyperthyroidism with 85% to 90% sensitivity and about 77% specificity. A majority of expanded thyroid clonotypes exceeding 0.001 frequency were likewise present in blood.

The evidence that diagnosis relied on was clinical symptoms, serum thyroxine, TRAb, thyroid ultrasound and orbital computed tomography. The source of the PBMCs was roughly 10 ml of fresh peripheral blood. This CDR3 comprises 13 residues. Trimming left V 6 bases short and J 4 bases short, with 12 bases between. CDR3 regions of TCR beta were amplified from RNA transcripts. The library came from an HTBI-primed first-round RT-PCR and a second-round multiplex PCR. Each CDR3 protein gets one entry after TCRdb re-called the multiplex PCR reads with MiXCR. The sample contains 450,000 or so distinct CDR3 sequences, about an eighth of which appear only once.

This sequence originates from a woman aged 25 to 39 with Graves' ophthalmopathy. This sequence joins TRBV12-3 or TRBV12-4 and TRBJ1-2; TRBD1 might be the D (5 bases). The sample comprised blood. This CDR3 reads CASSPGLGYGYTF. CDR3 in DNA: TGTGCCAGCAGCCCAGGGCTCGGCTATGGCTACACCTTC.